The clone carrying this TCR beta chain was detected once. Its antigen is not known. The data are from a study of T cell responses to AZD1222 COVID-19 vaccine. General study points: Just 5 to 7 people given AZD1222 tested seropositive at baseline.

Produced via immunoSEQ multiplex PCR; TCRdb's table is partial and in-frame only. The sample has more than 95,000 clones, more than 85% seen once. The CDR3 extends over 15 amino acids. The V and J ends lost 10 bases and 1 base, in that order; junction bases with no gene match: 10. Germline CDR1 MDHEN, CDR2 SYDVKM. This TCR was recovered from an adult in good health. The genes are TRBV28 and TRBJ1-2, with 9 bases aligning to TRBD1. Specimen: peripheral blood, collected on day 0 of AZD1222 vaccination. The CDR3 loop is CAIETNRGRNYGYTF. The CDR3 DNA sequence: TGTGCCATCGAAACAAACAGGGGGCGTAACTATGGCTACACCTTC.